This T cell receptor (beta chain) was recovered during a study of T-cell memory formation after mild COVID-19. Overall study findings and caveats: Clones from the second wave (peaking day 37) had unconfirmed SARS-CoV-2 specificity.

Notes on this clonotype: Its antigen is unknown.

TCRdb reprocessed the 5' RACE reads via MiXCR and lists one record per CDR3 protein. The sample includes some 200,000 distinct CDR3 sequences, 20% to 25% of them seen just once. Trimming cost V 0 bases and J 7 bases, with 11 bases left between them. The CDR3 has 14 amino acids. Germline V gives CDR1 SGDLS, CDR2 YYNGEE. The receptor's source is an adult woman who had mild COVID-19 (a few samples of this study predate the infection). Cell type and time point are not known. This rearrangement joins TRBV9 to TRBJ2-1, with D uncertain. The sample comprised PBMCs or a T cell subset sorted from them (not recorded which). DNA of the CDR3: TGTGCCAGCAGCGTAGTCGATAGCATGAATGAGCAGTTCTTC. As protein: CASSVVDSMNEQFF.